Given below is one TCR beta chain in context. Deletions cut 5 bases from V and 8 bases from J, with 15 bases between. In germline, CDR1 is MNHEY, CDR2 SMNVEV (reference sequence). The CDR3 length is 13 residues. The data belong to a study of T cell responses to AZD1222 COVID-19 vaccine. Sequencing was performed with immunoSEQ multiplex PCR; in TCRdb, only in-frame clones are kept and a portion is missing. The sample has some 140,000 clones; over 90% are singletons. The source material was peripheral blood, sampled on day 0 of AZD1222 vaccination. This receptor was identified in an adult in good health. V gene TRBV27 combines with J gene TRBJ1-2; no firm D call. The CDR3 spells CASSGEFGGGYTF. The CDR3 DNA is TGTGCCAGCAGTGGGGAGTTCGGAGGGGGCTACACCTTC.